A selection of T cell receptor beta chains follows, all from one sample in a study of CXCR3-negative and CXCR3-positive naive CD8 T cells. TCRdb reanalyzed the 5' RACE reads and collapses them to one entry per CDR3 protein, without DNA. The table lists 100,000 to 150,000 distinct CDR3 sequences. Sequenced input: naive CXCR3- CD8+ T cells from blood. All receptors come from a human donor in good health. Some clones in this sample may be carry-over from other donors' samples. Both conserved end residues are part of each CDR3. Each record gives: J gene, clone size, V gene, CDR3 protein. A row's size may be missing; if present it is once, few, many or a size class.

TRBJ2-1 NA TRBV5-1 CASSFEVAGSYNEQFF
TRBJ2-2 NA TRBV11-2 CASSLASLGTGELFF
TRBJ1-4 NA TRBV29-1 CSVQGGRHGVEKLFF
TRBJ2-1 NA TRBV7-6 CASSLVGGGRPNEQFF
TRBJ2-7 NA TRBV13 CASSPGLVLREQYF
TRBJ2-4 NA TRBV7-2 CASSSRTGWDKNIQYF
TRBJ2-7 NA TRBV4-1 CASSQIAGGYLREQYF
TRBJ2-1 NA TRBV5-8 CASSKTGNAYNEQFF
TRBJ2-7 NA TRBV12-3/TRBV12-4 CASSPLGGRGEQYF
TRBJ2-3 NA TRBV28 CASRPNQGRWTDTQYF
TRBJ2-1 NA TRBV29-1 CSAEGSSNEPFF
TRBJ1-1 NA TRBV5-6 CASSPGGPNTEAFF
TRBJ1-1 NA TRBV5-1 CASRDVNTEAFF
TRBJ2-7 NA TRBV10-2 CASSGERARLDYEQYF
TRBJ2-1 NA TRBV29-1 CSVESGLNNEQFF
TRBJ2-5 NA TRBV14 CASSQDFRERYQETQYF
TRBJ2-7 NA TRBV14 CASSQRGPSYSYEQYF
TRBJ2-1 NA TRBV5-5 CASSLFIQGYNEQFF
TRBJ2-6 NA TRBV6-1 CASSLTGVTFSGANVLTF
TRBJ2-1 NA TRBV7-6 CASSARPGVGNEQFF
TRBJ1-4 NA TRBV6-6 CASSYGGQELFF
TRBJ2-2 NA TRBV4-1 CASSSGTNTGELFF
TRBJ2-2 NA TRBV6-2/TRBV6-3 CASIGTLRNTGELFF
TRBJ2-2 NA TRBV10-1 CASQEGGTGELFF
TRBJ2-7 NA TRBV4-1 CASSQTAIYEQYF
TRBJ2-1 NA TRBV24-1 CATSVGQSYNEQFF
TRBJ2-2 NA TRBV12-3/TRBV12-4 CASSLRQGTGELFF
TRBJ2-1 NA TRBV10-3 CAISESGTYNEQFF
TRBJ2-7 NA TRBV5-1 CASSLDSKGYEQYF
TRBJ2-7 NA TRBV20-1 CSAIRGADSLREQYF
TRBJ2-6 NA TRBV7-6 CASSFSTGANVLTF
TRBJ1-5 NA TRBV10-3 CAISGPQGQPQHF
TRBJ2-2 NA TRBV7-3 CASNRDGGGNTGELFF
TRBJ2-7 NA TRBV28 CASSLLQGVGEQYF
TRBJ2-2 NA TRBV7-3 CASSWDLGGGELFF
TRBJ1-6 NA TRBV3-1 CASSPAGQSSYNSPLHF
TRBJ2-2 NA TRBV4-3 CASSQDAHRTNTGELFF
TRBJ1-6 NA TRBV20-1 CSARQGRDNSPLHF
TRBJ2-7 NA TRBV29-1 CSVEESDYEQYF
TRBJ2-1 NA TRBV2 CARGRESSYNEQFF
TRBJ1-2 NA TRBV7-6 CASSLEGAPDGYTF
TRBJ2-2 NA TRBV27 CASSYQVFTGELFF
TRBJ1-1 NA TRBV29-1 CSVEENRGAFF
TRBJ2-1 medium-sized TRBV11-3 CASSPTGRGQGNEQFF
TRBJ2-5 NA TRBV7-2 CASSVGTSGEETQYF
TRBJ2-1 NA TRBV12-3/TRBV12-4 CASSFRASGSNEQFF
TRBJ2-7 NA TRBV7-9 CASSPPALYEQYF
TRBJ2-7 NA TRBV20-1 CCAKIKDSSYEQYF
TRBJ2-4 NA TRBV28 CASSTGLAKNIQYF
TRBJ2-7 NA TRBV29-1 CSVDMGQGWTYEQYF
TRBJ2-1 NA TRBV11-1 CASSLMGQGNEQFF
TRBJ1-1 NA TRBV6-5 CASGPPTEAFF
TRBJ2-2 NA TRBV7-2 CASSLILLAGGRYTGELFF
TRBJ2-1 NA TRBV9 CASSHSGSDSYNEQFF
TRBJ2-5 NA TRBV28 CASSLTSEQETQYF